The rows below give T cell receptor beta chains drawn from one sample of a study of blood T cell repertoires in COVID-19. The table came from immunoSEQ multiplex PCR; TCRdb's copy has only in-frame clones and leaves some out. The data show approximately 230,000 clones, over 80% seen once. Sequences were obtained from PBMCs or T cells enriched from blood (not recorded which). The receptor source for this set is a woman under 30 who had recovered from COVID-19. CDR3s include the opening cysteine and the closing phenylalanine or tryptophan. A D gene is named only where the DNA matches it firmly. Part of the rows lack a size; the others show once, few, many or a class for expanded clones.

V	J	D	size	CDR3	DNA
TRBV28	TRBJ1-4	TRBD1	-	CASSSRTGSYEKLFF	TGTGCCAGCAGTTCGAGGACAGGGTCTTATGAAAAACTGTTTTTT
TRBV10-3	TRBJ2-7	-	-	CAIRVNYEQYF	TGTGCCATCCGGGTAAACTACGAGCAGTACTTC
TRBV9	TRBJ2-1	TRBD2	-	CASSPTSVTYNEQFF	TGTGCCAGCAGCCCGACTAGCGTAACCTACAATGAGCAGTTCTTC
TRBV7-6	TRBJ2-2	-	-	CASSLGGLRNTGELFF	TGTGCCAGCAGCTTAGGCGGCCTTCGAAACACCGGGGAGCTGTTTTTT
TRBV7-2	TRBJ1-2	-	-	CASSQGRLDGYTF	TGTGCCAGCAGCCAGGGTCGATTGGATGGCTACACCTTC
TRBV11-2	TRBJ1-1	-	-	CASSSLLGGTEAFF	TGTGCCAGCAGCTCACTATTGGGGGGCACTGAAGCTTTCTTT
TRBV28	TRBJ1-4	-	-	CASITPGRGPLDEKLFF	TGTGCCAGCATCACCCCGGGGCGGGGCCCTTTGGATGAAAAACTGTTTTTT
TRBV15	TRBJ1-1	-	-	CATRGGGSDTEAFF	TGTGCCACCCGGGGAGGGGGATCGGACACTGAAGCTTTCTTT
TRBV18	TRBJ2-1	-	few	CASSPTLSSYNEQFF	TGTGCCAGCTCACCGACACTTAGCTCCTACAATGAGCAGTTCTTC
TRBV12-3/TRBV12-4	TRBJ1-1	TRBD1	-	CASSRGQATEAFF	TGTGCCAGCAGCCGCGGACAGGCCACTGAAGCTTTCTTT
TRBV10-3	TRBJ1-1	-	-	CAITRDSEAEAFF	TGTGCCATCACCCGGGACTCAGAGGCTGAAGCTTTCTTT
TRBV5-4	TRBJ2-3	TRBD2	once	CASSSTSGETDTQYF	TGTGCCAGCAGCTCGACTAGCGGGGAAACAGATACGCAGTATTTT
TRBV9	TRBJ2-1	-	-	CASTPPPGSGSTQYNEQFF	TGTGCCAGCACCCCCCCGCCAGGGTCTGGCAGTACACAATACAATGAGCAGTTCTTC
TRBV5-1	TRBJ1-4	TRBD1	-	CASSLGTATNEKLFF	TGCGCCAGCAGCTTAGGGACAGCAACTAATGAAAAACTGTTTTTT
TRBV9	TRBJ2-7	-	-	CASSVASGTYEQYF	TGTGCCAGCAGCGTAGCGAGTGGTACTTACGAGCAGTACTTC
TRBV4-2	TRBJ2-7	TRBD1	-	CASSQSRDSAYEQYF	TGTGCCAGCAGCCAGAGCCGGGACAGTGCCTACGAGCAGTACTTC
TRBV4-2	TRBJ1-2	TRBD1	-	CASSQVRGGTDIDYGYTF	TGTGCCAGCAGCCAAGTCAGGGGCGGGACAGACATCGACTATGGCTACACCTTC
TRBV4-1	TRBJ2-1	-	-	CASSQVDMGLSSYNEQFF	TGCGCCAGCAGCCAAGTGGACATGGGACTGAGCTCCTACAATGAGCAGTTCTTC
TRBV9	TRBJ2-3	TRBD2	-	CASSVLGGTSGGPTDTQYF	TGTGCCAGCAGCGTATTAGGAGGGACTAGCGGGGGGCCAACAGATACGCAGTATTTT
TRBV28	TRBJ1-2	-	-	CASSLTRGTNYGYTF	TGTGCCAGCAGTTTAACGCGGGGTACAAACTATGGCTACACCTTC
TRBV18	TRBJ1-2	-	-	CASSPERFGGLSGYTF	TGTGCCAGCTCACCAGAACGGTTCGGGGGGCTAAGTGGCTACACCTTC
TRBV5-8	TRBJ1-5	-	-	CASSLYLSQPQHF	TGTGCCAGCAGCTTGTATCTTTCCCAGCCCCAGCATTTT
TRBV5-5	TRBJ1-2	TRBD1	few	CASSLGTGAKVYGYTF	TGTGCCAGCAGCTTGGGGACAGGGGCAAAGGTCTATGGCTACACCTTC
TRBV7-2	TRBJ1-1	-	-	CASSLGTVKANTEAFF	TGTGCCAGCAGCTTAGGGACAGTTAAAGCGAACACTGAAGCTTTCTTT
TRBV12-3/TRBV12-4	TRBJ1-6	-	-	CATGLNPYSPLHF	TGTGCCACTGGGCTGAACCCCTATTCACCCCTCCACTTT
TRBV3-1/TRBV3-2	TRBJ2-5	-	few	CASSQVRTAQYF	TGTGCCAGCAGCCAAGTCCGAACGGCCCAGTACTTC
TRBV12-3/TRBV12-4	TRBJ1-2	-	-	CASSLATGYGYTF	TGTGCCAGCAGTTTAGCGACGGGCTATGGCTACACCTTC
TRBV6-5	TRBJ1-2	-	-	CASSWSGANYGYTF	TGTGCCAGCAGTTGGTCAGGGGCTAACTATGGCTACACCTTC
TRBV27	TRBJ2-7	TRBD2	-	CASSATSPPYEQYF	TGTGCCAGCAGTGCGACTAGCCCACCCTACGAGCAGTACTTC
TRBV4-2	TRBJ1-1	-	-	CASSPHGAGRGEAFF	TGTGCCAGCAGCCCCCACGGGGCGGGGAGAGGTGAAGCTTTCTTT
TRBV27	TRBJ1-1	TRBD1	-	CASSLQGDMNTEAFF	TGTGCCAGCAGTTTACAGGGGGACATGAACACTGAAGCTTTCTTT
TRBV6-5	TRBJ2-7	-	-	CASSLSQEAEQYF	TGTGCCAGCAGTTTAAGTCAGGAGGCCGAGCAGTACTTC
TRBV9	TRBJ2-1	-	-	CASSNERPGTYNEQFF	TGTGCCAGCAGCAACGAGCGGCCTGGAACTTACAATGAGCAGTTCTTC
TRBV2	TRBJ2-1	TRBD2	-	CASSDSGGSYNEQFF	TGTGCCAGCAGTGATAGCGGGGGCTCCTACAATGAGCAGTTCTTC
TRBV10-3	TRBJ2-5	TRBD2	-	CAISEGLAGDKGQETQYF	TGTGCCATCAGTGAGGGACTAGCGGGGGATAAGGGCCAAGAGACCCAGTACTTC